This TCR beta chain is drawn from a study of OX40 agonist ivuxolimab in advanced cancers. The overall study: Every 2 weeks, patients received ivuxolimab intravenously, dosed at 0.01 to 10 mg/kg. Whole-study results and caveats: There were, on average, more expanded clones in CD8+ T cells than in CD4+.

Sequencing used immunoSEQ multiplex PCR; TCRdb keeps in-frame clones, though not all of them. Here the sample spans about 16,000 clones, about 86% being singletons. CDR3 size: 16 residues. V was trimmed by 0 bases and J by 0 bases, leaving 9 bases between them. The germline V gene encodes CDR1 SGDLS and CDR2 YYNGEE. Points on this clone: Its matching antigen is unknown.

The receptor's source is an adult with an advanced solid tumor such as melanoma, head and neck, liver or kidney cancer. The sample was CD4+ or CD8+ T cells sorted from blood, taken in a trial of the OX40 agonist ivuxolimab. The V and J genes are TRBV9 and TRBJ2-2; D possibly corresponds to TRBD2 (5 bases). In DNA form, the CDR3 reads TGTGCCAGCAGCGTAGAAGTAGCGACGAACACCGGGGAGCTGTTTTTT. As protein: CASSVEVATNTGELFF.